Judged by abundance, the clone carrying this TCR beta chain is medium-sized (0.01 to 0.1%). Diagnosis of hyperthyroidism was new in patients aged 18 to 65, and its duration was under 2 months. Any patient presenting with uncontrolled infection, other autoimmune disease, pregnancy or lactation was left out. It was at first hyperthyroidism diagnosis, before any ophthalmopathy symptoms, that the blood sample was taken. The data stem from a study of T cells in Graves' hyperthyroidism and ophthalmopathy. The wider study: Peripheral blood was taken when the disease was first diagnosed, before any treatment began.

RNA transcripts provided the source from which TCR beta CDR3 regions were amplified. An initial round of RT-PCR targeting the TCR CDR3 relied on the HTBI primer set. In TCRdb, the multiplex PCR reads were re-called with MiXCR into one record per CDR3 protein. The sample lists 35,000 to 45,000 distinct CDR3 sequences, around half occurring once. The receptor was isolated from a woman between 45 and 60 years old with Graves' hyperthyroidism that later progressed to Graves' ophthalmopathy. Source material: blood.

The CDR3: CATSDPGGLQPQHF. CDR3 in DNA: TGTGCCACCAGTGACCCAGGGGGTTTACAGCCCCAGCATTTT. This chain uses TRBV24-1 with TRBJ1-5, with 7 bases fitting TRBD1. Germline V gives CDR1 KGHDR, CDR2 SFDVKD. The J segment lost 7 bases and the V segment lost 4 bases, leaving 6 bases of the junction unmatched. There are 14 residues in the CDR3.